This TCR beta chain was sequenced for a study of blood T cell repertoires in COVID-19. As processed by the authors: Researchers report that nucleated cell counts were estimated from reference gene primer amplification. The repertoire was sequenced with immunoSEQ multiplex PCR; TCRdb's copy has only in-frame clones and lacks some. The DNA gave D and trimming, while V, J and clone size come from that table. Here the sample spans about 310,000 clones, 87% being singletons. The V and J ends lost 6 bases and 5 bases, in that order; junction bases with no gene match: 4. The CDR3 is 13 residues long. CDR1 MNHEY and CDR2 SVGAGI come from the germline V gene.

What was sequenced was peripheral blood. The TCR comes from a man aged 50 to 60 with active or convalescent COVID-19. The chain employs TRBV6-5 and TRBJ2-5; 9 bases match TRBD1. For the CDR3, the DNA is TGTGCCAGCAGACTCACAGGGGGCGAGACCCAGTACTTC. This sequence encodes CASRLTGGETQYF.